This T cell receptor (beta chain) was documented in a study of blood T cell repertoires in COVID-19. Across the study: Samples of COVID-19 (acute and convalescent) were obtained from the United States, Italy and Spain.

This clone turned up a few times. The CDR3 has 16 residues. From germline, CDR1 is SGHKS and CDR2 YYEKEE (reference sequence). Trimming cost V 1 base and J 4 bases; bases outside gene matches: 8. The method was immunoSEQ multiplex PCR; TCRdb's version includes in-frame clones alone and lacks a portion of them. The repertoire holds 90,000 to 150,000 clones, with over 60% as singletons. Input material: peripheral blood. The TCR was taken from a man in his 70s with acute or convalescent COVID-19. The rearrangement uses TRBV5-5 and TRBJ1-1; 9 bases line up with TRBD1. The CDR3 sequence is CASSLLGTGLGTEAFF. The CDR3 nucleotides read TGTGCCAGCAGCTTGTTAGGGACAGGGTTGGGCACTGAAGCTTTCTTT.